The T cell receptor beta chain described here comes from a study of CD8 T cells in Susac syndrome. Between the trimmed V and J ends, which lost 6 bases and 4 bases, there was a span of 9 bases. There are 12 residues in the CDR3. Looked up from germline, CDR1 is SGHRS and CDR2 is YFSETQ. Random hexamers were used to reverse transcribe an amount of about 0.45 to 1 ug RNA. TCRdb re-derived calls from the immunoSEQ multiplex PCR reads in MiXCR, one entry per CDR3 protein. The sample yields about 430,000 distinct CDR3 sequences, 75% to 90% seen once. V is TRBV5-1 and J is TRBJ2-3; tentative D call: TRBD1 (6 bases). Material for sequencing was CD8+ T cells from PBMCs. The receptor was isolated from a human donor with multiple sclerosis. The CDR3 protein is CASNRAPDTQYF. Written as DNA, the CDR3 is TGCGCCAGCAACAGGGCCCCAGATACGCAGTATTTT.